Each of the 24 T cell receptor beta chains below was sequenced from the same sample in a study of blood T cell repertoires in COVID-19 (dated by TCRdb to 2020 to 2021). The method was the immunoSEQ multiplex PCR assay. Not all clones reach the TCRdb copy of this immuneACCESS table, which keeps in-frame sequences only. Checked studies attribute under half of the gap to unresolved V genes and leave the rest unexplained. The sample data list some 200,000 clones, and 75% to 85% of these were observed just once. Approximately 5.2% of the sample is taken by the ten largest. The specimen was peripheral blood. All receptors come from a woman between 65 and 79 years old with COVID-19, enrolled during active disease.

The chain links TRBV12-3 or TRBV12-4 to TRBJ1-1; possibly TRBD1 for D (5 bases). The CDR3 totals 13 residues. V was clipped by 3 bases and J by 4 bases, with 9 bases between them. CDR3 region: CASSFQGTTEAFF. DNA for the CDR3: TGTGCCAGCAGTTTTCAGGGTACCACTGAAGCTTTCTTT.

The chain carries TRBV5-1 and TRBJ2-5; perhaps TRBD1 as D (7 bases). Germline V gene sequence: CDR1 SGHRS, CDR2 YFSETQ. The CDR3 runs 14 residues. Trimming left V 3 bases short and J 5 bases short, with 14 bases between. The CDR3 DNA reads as TGCGCCAGCAGCTCCCTGACAGGGAGGGAGACCCAGTACTTC. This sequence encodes CASSSLTGRETQYF.

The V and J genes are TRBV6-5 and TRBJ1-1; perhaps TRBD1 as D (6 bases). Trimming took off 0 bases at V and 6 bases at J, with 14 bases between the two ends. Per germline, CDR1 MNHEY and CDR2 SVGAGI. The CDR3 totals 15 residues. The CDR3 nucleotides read TGTGCCAGCAGTTACTCCACGGCCAGGGGAGCTGAAGCTTTCTTT. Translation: CASSYSTARGAEAFF.

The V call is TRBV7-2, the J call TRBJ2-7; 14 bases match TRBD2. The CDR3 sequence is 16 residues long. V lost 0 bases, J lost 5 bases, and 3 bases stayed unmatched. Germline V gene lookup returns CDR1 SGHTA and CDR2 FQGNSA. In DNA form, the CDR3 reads TGTGCCAGCAGCTTAGCGACTAGCGGGAGGGCCCACGAGCAGTACTTC. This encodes CASSLATSGRAHEQYF.

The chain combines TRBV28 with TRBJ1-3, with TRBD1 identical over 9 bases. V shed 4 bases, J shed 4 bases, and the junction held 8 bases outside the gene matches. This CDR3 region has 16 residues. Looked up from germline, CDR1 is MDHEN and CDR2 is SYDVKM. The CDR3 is CASSYPGTGFGNTIYF. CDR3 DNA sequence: TGTGCCAGCAGTTACCCCGGGACAGGGTTCGGAAACACCATATATTTT.

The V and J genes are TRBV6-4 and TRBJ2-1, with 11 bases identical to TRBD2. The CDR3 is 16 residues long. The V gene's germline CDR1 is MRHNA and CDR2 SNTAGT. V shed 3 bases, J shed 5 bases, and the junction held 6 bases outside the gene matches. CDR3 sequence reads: CASSEIGTSGDNEQFF. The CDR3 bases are TGTGCCAGCAGTGAGATCGGGACTAGCGGAGACAATGAGCAGTTCTTC.

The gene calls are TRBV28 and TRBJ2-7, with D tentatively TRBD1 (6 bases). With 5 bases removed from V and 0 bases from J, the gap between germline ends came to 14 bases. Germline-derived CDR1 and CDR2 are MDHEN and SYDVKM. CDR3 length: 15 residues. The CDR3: CASSRPQGSSYEQYF. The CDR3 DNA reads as TGTGCCAGCAGTCGACCCCAGGGGAGCTCCTACGAGCAGTACTTC.

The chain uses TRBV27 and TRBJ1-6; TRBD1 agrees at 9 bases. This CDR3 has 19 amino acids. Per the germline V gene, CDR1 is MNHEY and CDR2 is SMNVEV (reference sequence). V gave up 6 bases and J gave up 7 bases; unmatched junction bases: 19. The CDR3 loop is CASRAGTGTSLARNSPLHF. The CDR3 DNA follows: TGTGCCAGCAGGGCTGGGACAGGGACTAGTCTCGCGCGAAATTCACCCCTCCACTTT.

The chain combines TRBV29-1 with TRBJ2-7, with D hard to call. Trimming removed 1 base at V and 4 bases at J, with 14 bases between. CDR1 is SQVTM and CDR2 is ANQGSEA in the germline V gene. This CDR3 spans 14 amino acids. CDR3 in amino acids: CSVEAQPRTYEQYF. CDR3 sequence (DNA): TGCAGCGTTGAAGCACAGCCTCGAACTTACGAGCAGTACTTC.

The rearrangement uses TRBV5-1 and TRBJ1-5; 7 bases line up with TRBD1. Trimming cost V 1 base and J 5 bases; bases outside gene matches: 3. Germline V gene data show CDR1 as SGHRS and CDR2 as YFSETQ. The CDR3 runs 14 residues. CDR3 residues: CASSLNRGDQPQHF. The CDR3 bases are TGCGCCAGCAGCTTGAACAGGGGTGATCAGCCCCAGCATTTT.

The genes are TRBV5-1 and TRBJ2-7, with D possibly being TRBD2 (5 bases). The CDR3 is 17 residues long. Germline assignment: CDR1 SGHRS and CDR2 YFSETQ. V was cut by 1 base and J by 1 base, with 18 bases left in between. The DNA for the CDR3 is TGCGCCAGCAGCTTGTTTATTGGTAGCGACACATCCTACGAGCAGTACTTC. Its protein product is CASSLFIGSDTSYEQYF.

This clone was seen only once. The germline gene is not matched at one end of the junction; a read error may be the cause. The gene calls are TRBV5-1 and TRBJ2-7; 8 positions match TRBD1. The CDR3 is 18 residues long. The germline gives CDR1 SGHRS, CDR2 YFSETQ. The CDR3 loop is CATSPGATGASIGYEQYF. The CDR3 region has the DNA TGCGCCACCAGCCCGGGGGCGACAGGGGCCTCGATCGGCTACGAGCAGTACTTC.

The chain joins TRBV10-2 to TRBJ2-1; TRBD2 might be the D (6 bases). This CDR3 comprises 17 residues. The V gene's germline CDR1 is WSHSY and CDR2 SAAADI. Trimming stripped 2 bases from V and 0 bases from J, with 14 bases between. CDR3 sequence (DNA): TGCGCCAGCAGTGAGATCGGTAGCGGTAGCTCCTACAATGAGCAGTTCTTC. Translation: CASSEIGSGSSYNEQFF.

CDR3 protein: CASSLGPGTAQETQYF. CDR3 bases: TGTGCCAGCAGTTTAGGCCCCGGGACAGCCCAAGAGACCCAGTACTTC. The chain employs TRBV27 and TRBJ2-5, with TRBD1 identical over 7 bases. This CDR3 is 16 amino acids long. In germline, CDR1 is MNHEY, CDR2 SMNVEV (reference sequence). The V segment lost 2 bases and the J segment 1 base; nucleotides outside the gene matches: 7.

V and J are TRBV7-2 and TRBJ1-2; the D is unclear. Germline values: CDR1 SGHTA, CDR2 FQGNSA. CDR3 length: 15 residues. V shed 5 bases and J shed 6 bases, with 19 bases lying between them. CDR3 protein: CASSLNFAGFNGYTF. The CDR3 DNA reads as TGTGCCAGCAGCCTCAACTTTGCGGGGTTTAATGGCTACACCTTC.

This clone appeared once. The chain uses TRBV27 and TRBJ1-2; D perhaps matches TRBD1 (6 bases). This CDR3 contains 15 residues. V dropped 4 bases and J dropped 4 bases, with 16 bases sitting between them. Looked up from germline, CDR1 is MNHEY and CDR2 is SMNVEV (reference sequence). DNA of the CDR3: TGTGCCAGCAGTTCATACACAGGGCGCGCCTATGGCTACACCTTC. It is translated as CASSSYTGRAYGYTF.

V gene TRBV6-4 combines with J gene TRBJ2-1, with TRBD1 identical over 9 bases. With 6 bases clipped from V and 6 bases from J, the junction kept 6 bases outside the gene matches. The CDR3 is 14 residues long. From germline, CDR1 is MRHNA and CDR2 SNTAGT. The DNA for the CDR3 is TGTGCCAGCAGGCTGGGGACAGGGTCCAATGAGCAGTTCTTC. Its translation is CASRLGTGSNEQFF.

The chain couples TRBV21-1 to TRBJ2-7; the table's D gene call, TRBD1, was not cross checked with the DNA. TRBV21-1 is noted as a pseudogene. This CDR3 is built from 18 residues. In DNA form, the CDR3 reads TGTGCCAGCAGCAGGCGACCAAAAACACAGGGGGCGCGGGTCGAGCAGTACTTC. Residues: CASSRRPKTQGARVEQYF.

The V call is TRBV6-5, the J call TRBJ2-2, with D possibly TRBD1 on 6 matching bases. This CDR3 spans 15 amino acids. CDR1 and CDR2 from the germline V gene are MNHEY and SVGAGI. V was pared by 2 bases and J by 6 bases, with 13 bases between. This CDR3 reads CASSYRHEGAGELFF. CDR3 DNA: TGTGCCAGCAGTTACCGACACGAGGGGGCCGGGGAGCTGTTTTTT.

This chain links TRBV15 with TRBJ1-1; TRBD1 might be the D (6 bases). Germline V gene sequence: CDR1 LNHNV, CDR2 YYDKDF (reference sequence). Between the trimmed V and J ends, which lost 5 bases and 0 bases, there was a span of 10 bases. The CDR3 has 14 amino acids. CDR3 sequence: CATSWNRVNTEAFF. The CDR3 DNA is TGTGCCACCAGCTGGAACAGGGTGAACACTGAAGCTTTCTTT.

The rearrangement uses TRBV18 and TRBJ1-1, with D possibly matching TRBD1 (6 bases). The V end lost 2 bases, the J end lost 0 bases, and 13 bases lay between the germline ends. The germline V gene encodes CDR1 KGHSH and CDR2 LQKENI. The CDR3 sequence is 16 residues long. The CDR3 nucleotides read TGTGCCAGCTCACCAGGACAGTTAAGAGTGAACACTGAAGCTTTCTTT. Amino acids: CASSPGQLRVNTEAFF.

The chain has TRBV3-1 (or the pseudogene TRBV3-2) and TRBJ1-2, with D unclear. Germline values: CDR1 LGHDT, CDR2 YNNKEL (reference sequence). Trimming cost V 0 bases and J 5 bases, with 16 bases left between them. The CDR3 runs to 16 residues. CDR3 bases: TGTGCCAGCAGCCAAGATTGGGCTTCATCCCCTTATGGCTACACCTTC. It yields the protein CASSQDWASSPYGYTF.

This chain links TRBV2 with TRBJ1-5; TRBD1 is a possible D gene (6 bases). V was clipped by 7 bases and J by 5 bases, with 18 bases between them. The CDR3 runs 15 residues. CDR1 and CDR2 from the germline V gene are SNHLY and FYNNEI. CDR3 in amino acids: CASIDPGEGYQPQHF. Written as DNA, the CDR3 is TGTGCCAGCATCGATCCAGGGGAAGGCTATCAGCCCCAGCATTTT.

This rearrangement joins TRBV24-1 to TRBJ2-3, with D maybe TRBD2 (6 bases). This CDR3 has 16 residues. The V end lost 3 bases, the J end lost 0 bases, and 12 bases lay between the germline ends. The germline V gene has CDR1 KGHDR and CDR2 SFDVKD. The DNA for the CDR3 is TGTGCCACCAGTGATCCTGGAGGGCCAAGCACAGATACGCAGTATTTT. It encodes CATSDPGGPSTDTQYF.